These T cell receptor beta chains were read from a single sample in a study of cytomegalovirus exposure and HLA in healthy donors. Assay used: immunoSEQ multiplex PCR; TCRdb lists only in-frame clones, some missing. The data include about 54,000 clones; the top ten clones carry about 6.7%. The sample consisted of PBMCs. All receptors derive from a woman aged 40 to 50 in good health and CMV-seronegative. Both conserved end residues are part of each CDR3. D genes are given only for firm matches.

DNA: TGTGCCAGCAGTGCAGGGTGGGAACAGCCCCAGCATTTT; CDR3: CASSAGWEQPQHF; V: TRBV6-6; D: -; J: TRBJ1-5
DNA: TGTGCCAGTGCGTCGCGGGAGTGGGTTGGCGAGCAGTACTTC; CDR3: CASASREWVGEQYF; V: TRBV19; D: TRBD2; J: TRBJ2-7
DNA: TGCGCCAGCAGCCAAGACAGCCTAGGAGCGGGAAGACTCGAGCAGTACTTC; CDR3: CASSQDSLGAGRLEQYF; V: TRBV4-3; D: TRBD2; J: TRBJ2-7
DNA: TGCGCCAGCAGCTTGGTAACAGGGGGGGACTACGAGCAGTACTTC; CDR3: CASSLVTGGDYEQYF; V: TRBV5-1; D: -; J: TRBJ2-7
DNA: TGTGCCAGCAGTTTGTCTCAGCAAGAGACCCAGTACTTC; CDR3: CASSLSQQETQYF; V: TRBV27; D: -; J: TRBJ2-5
DNA: TGTGCCAGCAGCCAAGACGACAGAACCTACTACAATGAGCAGTTCTTC; CDR3: CASSQDDRTYYNEQFF; V: TRBV14; D: -; J: TRBJ2-1
DNA: TGTGCCAGCAGTTCCGCGACAGGGGTCGCTTTACTCTATGGCTACACCTTC; CDR3: CASSSATGVALLYGYTF; V: TRBV28; D: TRBD1; J: TRBJ1-2
DNA: TGCGCCAGCAGCTTGGGCAACGGGGGAGGAGAGGAAAAACTGTTTTTT; CDR3: CASSLGNGGGEEKLFF; V: TRBV5-1; D: -; J: TRBJ1-4
DNA: TGTGCCAGTAGTATAAGATCCCCCGACAGGGGGAAAGACTATGGCTACACCTTC; CDR3: CASSIRSPDRGKDYGYTF; V: TRBV19; D: TRBD1; J: TRBJ1-2
DNA: TGTGCCAGCAGCTACTACGGAGGGAGCTCCTACAATGAGCAGTTCTTC; CDR3: CASSYYGGSSYNEQFF; V: TRBV7-2; D: -; J: TRBJ2-1
DNA: TGTGCCAGCAGCCAAGAGGGGACTAGCGCCTACGAGCAGTACTTC; CDR3: CASSQEGTSAYEQYF; V: TRBV4-2; D: TRBD2; J: TRBJ2-7